This entry lists 5 T cell receptor beta chains sequenced from one sample in a study of T cells in Graves' hyperthyroidism and ophthalmopathy. Template material for amplifying TCR beta CDR3 regions consisted of RNA transcripts. The HTBI set primed first-round TCR CDR3 RT-PCR. Each CDR3 protein gets one entry after TCRdb re-called the multiplex PCR reads with MiXCR. Here the sample spans 370,000 or so distinct CDR3 sequences, around 25% being singletons. The sample comprised blood. These receptors came from a man in his fifties with Graves' hyperthyroidism.

This clonotype was recorded at least ten times. This chain joins TRBV6-2 or TRBV6-3 and TRBJ2-1, with no clear D. V lost 5 bases, J lost 0 bases, and 14 bases lay in between. The V gene's germline CDR1 is MNHEY and CDR2 SVGEGT. CDR3 length: 16 amino acids. Here the CDR3 reads CASSSPHPSSYNEQFF. The CDR3 DNA reads as TGTGCCAGCAGTAGTCCCCACCCTAGCTCCTACAATGAGCAGTTCTTC.

This clonotype was observed at least ten times. The rearrangement uses TRBV11-2 and TRBJ2-5, with a weak D call TRBD1 (7 bases). With 5 bases removed from V and 5 bases from J, the gap between germline ends came to 15 bases. CDR3 length equals 14 residues. Germline CDR1 SGHAT, CDR2 FQNNGV. The CDR3 region is CASSPGGGGETQYF. CDR3 in DNA: TGTGCCAGCAGCCCAGGGGGTGGGGGGGAGACCCAGTACTTC.

This chain links TRBV24-1 with TRBJ2-5; possible D gene TRBD2, 5 bases. Germline assignment: CDR1 KGHDR and CDR2 SFDVKD. V lost 1 base, J lost 0 bases, and 11 bases lay in between. The CDR3 length is 16 residues. The CDR3 DNA sequence: TGTGCCACCAGTGATTTTGGTGCGGGCAACCAAGAGACCCAGTACTTC. Translating it yields CATSDFGAGNQETQYF.

This clonotype was counted many times. One end of the junction fails to match germline, which may point to a read error. This chain connects TRBV7-9 to TRBJ2-7; D unclear. Germline V CDR1 and CDR2: SEHNR, FQNEAQ (reference sequence). The CDR3 extends over 12 amino acids. The CDR3 coding sequence is TGTGCCAGCAGCATAGCCGACTACGAGCAGTACTTC. This translates into CASSIADYEQYF. Combining the CDR3 with reference TRBV7-9 and TRBJ2-7 gives the whole variable domain DTGVSQNPRHKITKRGQNVTFRCDPISEHNRLYWYRQTLGQGPEFLTYFQNEAQLEKSRLLSDRFSAERPKGSFSTLEIQRTEQGDSAMYLCASSIADYEQYFGPGTRLTVT.

This clonotype appeared a few times. The chain uses TRBV6-2 or TRBV6-3 and TRBJ2-1; TRBD2 aligns across 8 bases. The CDR3 has 16 residues. Trimming cost V 4 bases and J 1 base; bases outside gene matches: 6. CDR1 is MNHEY and CDR2 is SVGEGT in the germline V gene. In nucleotides, the CDR3 is TGTGCCAGCAGTTCAGGAGCGGGAGTGTCCTACAATGAGCAGTTCTTC. Encoded protein: CASSSGAGVSYNEQFF.